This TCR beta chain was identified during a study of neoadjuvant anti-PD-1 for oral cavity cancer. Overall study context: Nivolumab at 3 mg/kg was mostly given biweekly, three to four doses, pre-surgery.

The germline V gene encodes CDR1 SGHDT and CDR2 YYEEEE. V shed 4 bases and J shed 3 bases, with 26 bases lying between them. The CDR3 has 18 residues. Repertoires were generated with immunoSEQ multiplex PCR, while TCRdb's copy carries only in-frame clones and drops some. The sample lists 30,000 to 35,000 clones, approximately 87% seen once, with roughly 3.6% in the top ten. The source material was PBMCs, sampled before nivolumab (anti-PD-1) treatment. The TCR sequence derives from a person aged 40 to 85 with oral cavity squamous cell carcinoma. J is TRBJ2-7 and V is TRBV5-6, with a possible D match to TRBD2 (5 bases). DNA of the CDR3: TGTGCCAGCAGCACCGGGATCCTAAAATCAGATTCGGACTACGAGCAGTACTTC. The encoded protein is CASSTGILKSDSDYEQYF.